The 30 T cell receptor beta chains presented below share a single source sample, sequenced in a study of Ad26.COV2.S vaccination and SARS-CoV-2 variants. Profiling relied on immunoSEQ multiplex PCR, and the TCRdb table lists in-frame clones only, not all of them. The sample has some 240,000 clones; roughly nine tenths are singletons. Indicated treatment: about 20 received Ad26.COV2.S at low or high dose, single or two shots; about 5 received placebo; per-sample allocation not given. Day 63 following the first vaccine or placebo injection was when the samples were taken. The specimen was peripheral blood, collected in a trial of Ad26.COV2.S vaccine versus placebo. These receptors all stem from a person aged 18-65 years who received the Ad26.COV2.S COVID-19 vaccine or a placebo.

CDR3 coding DNA: TGTGCCAGCAGGCTGGGGACCCAGTACTTC. This sequence encodes CASRLGTQYF. The chain recombines TRBV2 with TRBJ2-5, with no clear D. Germline assignment: CDR1 SNHLY and CDR2 FYNNEI. There are 10 residues in the CDR3. V lost 6 bases and J 7 bases, leaving 6 bases between the germline ends.

The rearrangement uses TRBV4-1 and TRBJ2-3, with D possibly matching TRBD2 (6 bases). This CDR3 comprises 15 residues. Germline V lookup: CDR1 MGHRA, CDR2 YSYEKL. Trimming took 2 bases from V and 4 from J, leaving 13 bases between them. The CDR3 bases are TGCGCCAGCAGCCAACCCCCGGGAGTGGCAGATACGCAGTATTTT. It specifies CASSQPPGVADTQYF.

The gene calls are TRBV10-2 and TRBJ1-1, with 7 nucleotides matching TRBD1. J was trimmed by 5 bases and V by 3 bases; bases with no gene match: 15. The CDR3 contains 17 residues. The germline CDR1 and CDR2 sequences are WSHSY and SAAADI. CDR3 DNA sequence: TGCGCCAGCAGTGAATACGAACTGGACAGGAGTCGGACTGAAGCTTTCTTT. This encodes CASSEYELDRSRTEAFF.

This clone came up once. The J gene is TRBJ2-1, the V gene TRBV5-1; 7 bases agree with TRBD1. The CDR3 is 12 residues long. Trimming at V came to 3 bases and at J to 11 bases, leaving 5 bases not matched to a gene. CDR1 is SGHRS, CDR2 YFSETQ, per germline. The CDR3 loop is CASSSETGKQFF. The CDR3, as DNA: TGCGCCAGCAGCTCCGAGACAGGGAAGCAGTTCTTC.

The chain combines TRBV5-1 with TRBJ1-2, with a weak D call TRBD1 (5 bases). The germline V gene encodes CDR1 SGHRS and CDR2 YFSETQ. Trimming removed 0 bases from V and 0 bases from J, with 9 bases in between. The CDR3 spans 15 residues. CDR3 in amino acids: CASSLAGGANYGYTF. CDR3 coding DNA: TGCGCCAGCAGCTTGGCCGGGGGAGCTAACTATGGCTACACCTTC.

This clone was seen a handful of times. The chain combines TRBV6-5 with TRBJ2-1; D might be TRBD1 or TRBD2, each matching 5 bases. Germline CDR1 and CDR2: MNHEY and SVGAGI. The V and J ends lost 6 bases and 7 bases respectively, with 19 bases between them. This CDR3 region has 15 residues. The CDR3 protein is CASSFGTPLMNEQFF. The DNA for the CDR3 is TGTGCCAGCAGCTTCGGGACCCCGTTGATGAATGAGCAGTTCTTC.

This clone has only one observation. V usage is TRBV6-6 and J usage is TRBJ1-1; D gene unclear. With 4 bases removed from V and 2 bases from J, the gap between germline ends came to 8 bases. The CDR3 spans 13 residues. Per the germline V gene, CDR1 is MNHNY and CDR2 is SVGAGI (reference sequence). The CDR3 loop is CASSSLSNTEAFF. CDR3 coding DNA: TGTGCCAGCAGTTCCCTGTCCAACACTGAAGCTTTCTTT.

V is TRBV3-1 (or the pseudogene TRBV3-2) and J is TRBJ2-7; D might be TRBD1 (7 bases). V lost 5 bases and J 3 bases, leaving 11 bases between the germline ends. This CDR3 region has 13 residues. The germline V gene encodes CDR1 LGHDT and CDR2 YNNKEL (reference sequence). The CDR3 DNA follows: TGTGCCAGCAGCGACAGGGAGGTCTACGAGCAGTACTTC. As protein: CASSDREVYEQYF.

Only one count was recorded for this clone. The chain employs TRBV18 and TRBJ2-2; TRBD1 agrees at 9 bases. From germline, CDR1 is KGHSH and CDR2 LQKENI. This CDR3 is 16 amino acids long. The V segment lost 6 bases and the J segment 1 base; nucleotides outside the gene matches: 6. For the CDR3, the DNA is TGTGCCAGCTCGGCTACAGGGGGCATGAACACCGGGGAGCTGTTTTTT. Its translation: CASSATGGMNTGELFF.

The chain joins TRBV4-3 to TRBJ2-2; either TRBD1 or TRBD2 may supply D (5 bases each). Per germline, CDR1 LGHNA and CDR2 YSLEER. Trimming left V 0 bases short and J 6 bases short, with 11 bases between. CDR3 length: 15 amino acids. The CDR3 here is CASSQDRGAAGELFF. The CDR3 nucleotides read TGCGCCAGCAGCCAAGATCGAGGGGCTGCCGGGGAGCTGTTTTTT.

V is TRBV7-2 and J is TRBJ2-2; a possible D gene is TRBD1 (5 bases). Looked up from germline, CDR1 is SGHTA and CDR2 is FQGNSA. Trimming left V 2 bases short and J 6 bases short, with 10 bases between. The CDR3 loop spans 14 amino acids. CDR3 amino acids: CASSLKEGAGELFF. In DNA, the CDR3 is TGTGCCAGCAGCTTAAAGGAAGGGGCCGGGGAGCTGTTTTTT.

In this sample, this clone turned up a few times. The rearrangement joins TRBV7-9 to TRBJ1-3; 9 positions match TRBD1. Losses at the gene ends were 4 bases for V and 1 base for J; bases not matched to a gene: 5. CDR3 length: 16 residues. CDR1 SEHNR and CDR2 FQNEAQ come from the germline V gene (reference sequence). The DNA for the CDR3 is TGTGCCAGCAGCTGGCTCGGGACAGGGTCTGGAAACACCATATATTTT. Translation: CASSWLGTGSGNTIYF. The full variable domain, completed using reference TRBV7-9 and TRBJ1-3, is DTGVSQNPRHKITKRGQNVTFRCDPISEHNRLYWYRQTLGQGPEFLTYFQNEAQLEKSRLLSDRFSAERPKGSFSTLEIQRTEQGDSAMYLCASSWLGTGSGNTIYFGEGSWLTVV.

This clone appeared once. This sequence joins TRBV27 and TRBJ1-3; the D gene is possibly TRBD1 (5 bases). The CDR3 contains 16 residues. The V gene lost 6 bases and the J gene lost 1 base, with 16 bases spanning the gap. CDR1 is MNHEY, CDR2 SMNVEV, per germline (reference sequence). The CDR3 DNA is TGTGCCAGCAGCCCAGGGCTCCCGAGGTCTGGAAACACCATATATTTT. Translation gives CASSPGLPRSGNTIYF.

This chain joins TRBV5-6 and TRBJ2-7; D call uncertain. V lost 5 bases and J lost 4, with 7 bases in between. This CDR3 has 11 amino acids. The germline CDR1 and CDR2 sequences are SGHDT and YYEEEE. This CDR3 reads CASSLGYEQYV. The CDR3 DNA reads as TGTGCCAGCAGTTTAGGGTACGAGCAGTACGTC.

The chain employs TRBV19 and TRBJ2-2, with 9 bases aligning to TRBD1. From germline, CDR1 is LNHDA and CDR2 SQIVND (reference sequence). Trimming cost V 6 bases and J 2 bases; bases outside gene matches: 4. The CDR3 has 15 amino acids. CDR3: CASRRDRANTGELFF. CDR3 coding DNA: TGTGCCAGTAGAAGGGACAGGGCTAACACCGGGGAGCTGTTTTTT.

V usage is TRBV4-1 and J usage is TRBJ1-4; 7 nucleotides line up with TRBD1. Trimming removed 0 bases from V and 6 bases from J; junction bases left unmatched: 10. The CDR3 has 17 amino acids. Germline CDR1 reads MGHRA; CDR2 reads YSYEKL. The CDR3 spells CASSQDRRRDSHEKLFF. In DNA form, the CDR3 reads TGCGCCAGCAGCCAAGACAGGAGGCGGGACAGTCATGAAAAACTGTTTTTT.

The J gene is TRBJ1-3, the V gene TRBV7-2, with D unresolved. Germline loops: CDR1 SGHTA, CDR2 FQGNSA. V lost 5 bases, J lost 0 bases, and 8 bases lay in between. The CDR3 has 14 amino acids. CDR3 protein: CASSAGPSGNTIYF. The CDR3, as DNA: TGTGCCAGCAGCGCAGGACCCTCTGGAAACACCATATATTTT. The complete variable domain, with remaining parts taken from reference TRBV7-2 and TRBJ1-3, reads GAGVSQSPSNKVTEKGKDVELRCDPISGHTALYWYRQSLGQGLEFLIYFQGNSAPDKSGLPSDRFSAERTGGSVSTLTIQRTQQEDSAVYLCASSAGPSGNTIYFGEGSWLTVV.

The rearrangement links TRBV6-2 or TRBV6-3 to TRBJ2-1, with 10 bases matching TRBD1. Germline V CDR1 and CDR2: MNHEY, SVGEGT. The V segment lost 5 bases and the J segment 8 bases; nucleotides outside the gene matches: 12. The CDR3 contains 16 residues. CDR3 loop: CASSRGRQGAIDEQFF. CDR3 nucleotide sequence: TGTGCCAGCAGTCGGGGTCGACAGGGGGCTATCGATGAGCAGTTCTTC.

The chain combines TRBV5-8 with TRBJ2-1, with TRBD2 as a possible D gene (6 bases). The CDR3 is 15 amino acids. Trimming stripped 0 bases from V and 2 bases from J, with 9 bases between. Looked up from germline, CDR1 is SGHTS and CDR2 is YDEGEE. The CDR3 here is CASSLAGGAYNEQFF. The CDR3 nucleotides are TGTGCCAGCAGCTTGGCAGGCGGGGCCTACAATGAGCAGTTCTTC.

J is TRBJ2-1 and V is TRBV18; perhaps TRBD1 as D (5 bases). This CDR3 region has 15 residues. The germline V and J ends were trimmed by 4 bases and 7 bases, with 17 bases remaining between them. In germline, CDR1 is KGHSH, CDR2 LQKENI. The CDR3 sequence: CASSRPDTGANEQFF. The CDR3 coding sequence is TGTGCCAGCTCACGCCCGGACACAGGCGCGAATGAGCAGTTCTTC.

The chain combines TRBV18 with TRBJ1-2, with 7 bases matching TRBD1. The CDR3 runs to 15 residues. V trimming: 2 bases; J trimming: 3 bases; junction bases outside the gene matches: 6. CDR1 is KGHSH, CDR2 LQKENI, per germline. The CDR3 loop is CASSPRGQGDYGYTF. DNA for the CDR3: TGTGCCAGCTCACCAAGGGGGCAGGGAGACTATGGCTACACCTTC.

The chain carries TRBV19 and TRBJ2-1, with D maybe TRBD2 (6 bases). The germline gives CDR1 LNHDA, CDR2 SQIVND (reference sequence). V was cut by 8 bases and J by 2 bases, with 13 bases left in between. The CDR3 spans 14 residues. The CDR3 DNA sequence: TGTGCCAGTTTCGGGGGACCCACCTACAATGAGCAGTTCTTC. Amino acids: CASFGGPTYNEQFF.

The rearrangement uses TRBV6-2 or TRBV6-3 and TRBJ1-5, with D tentatively TRBD1 (6 bases). Germline-derived CDR1 and CDR2 are MNHEY and SVGEGT. The CDR3 spans 17 residues. V was trimmed by 2 bases and J by 6 bases, leaving 20 bases between them. The DNA for the CDR3 is TGTGCCAGCAGTTACAATCCGACAGGAACTAAGGGTCAGCCCCAGCATTTT. Encoded protein: CASSYNPTGTKGQPQHF.

The genes are TRBV7-3 and TRBJ2-1; TRBD2 matches 10 bases. After removal of 4 bases from V and 9 bases from J, the junction contained 6 bases not matched to a gene. The germline V gene encodes CDR1 SGHTA and CDR2 FQGTGA. The CDR3 is 14 residues long. CDR3 amino acids: CASSSQRGGREQFF. As DNA, the CDR3 is TGTGCCAGCAGCTCTCAGCGGGGGGGCCGTGAGCAGTTCTTC.

This clone was found a few times. This chain uses TRBV27 with TRBJ1-5; possible D gene TRBD1, 5 bases. The germline gives CDR1 MNHEY, CDR2 SMNVEV (reference sequence). This CDR3 is 16 amino acids long. Deletions cut 6 bases from V and 4 bases from J, with 19 bases between. The CDR3 DNA follows: TGTGCCAGCAGACCAGGCCAGGGAGGGAGAAATCAGCCCCAGCATTTT. As protein: CASRPGQGGRNQPQHF.

V usage is TRBV7-9 and J usage is TRBJ2-3; the match to TRBD2 covers 10 bases. V shed 4 bases and J 2 bases; nucleotides not matched to a gene: 6. Per the germline V gene, CDR1 is SEHNR and CDR2 is FQNEAQ (reference sequence). There are 16 residues in the CDR3. The DNA for the CDR3 is TGTGCCAGCAGCTCACGGACTAGCGGAATCACAGATACGCAGTATTTT. As protein: CASSSRTSGITDTQYF.

The rearrangement links TRBV6-5 to TRBJ2-3; perhaps TRBD1 as D (6 bases). With 8 bases removed from V and 6 bases from J, the gap between germline ends came to 15 bases. Germline values: CDR1 MNHEY, CDR2 SVGAGI. This CDR3 has 13 amino acids. The chain's CDR3 is CASHRVLGDTQYF. The CDR3 nucleotides are TGTGCCAGCCACAGGGTACTTGGCGATACGCAGTATTTT.

CDR3 residues: CASSLRGTSRNNEQFF. Here the CDR3 DNA reads TGTGCCAGCAGTTTACGCGGGACTTCTCGTAACAATGAGCAGTTCTTC. The V call is TRBV27, the J call TRBJ2-1, with a possible D match to TRBD2 (6 bases). Germline V gene data show CDR1 as MNHEY and CDR2 as SMNVEV (reference sequence). The CDR3 contains 16 residues. Trimming took off 2 bases at V and 5 bases at J, with 16 bases between the two ends.

V and J are TRBV25-1 and TRBJ2-7; the match to TRBD1 covers 7 bases. From germline, CDR1 is MGHDK and CDR2 SYGVNS. J gave up 12 bases and V 4 bases, and 6 bases lay outside the gene matches. The CDR3 loop spans 11 amino acids. CDR3 nucleotides: TGTGCCAGCAGTGCCGGGACAGAGTGGTACTTC. This translates into CASSAGTEWYF.

The V and J genes are TRBV4-1 and TRBJ1-6; 7 nucleotides line up with TRBD1. Germline lookup yields CDR1 MGHRA and CDR2 YSYEKL. The CDR3 consists of 18 residues. The V gene end was trimmed by 1 base and the J gene end by 1 base; junction bases not matched to a gene: 7. This CDR3 reads CASSQGRGRLSYNSPLHF. The CDR3 DNA sequence: TGCGCCAGCAGCCAAGGTAGGGGGCGCCTATCCTATAATTCACCCCTCCACTTT.